This entry describes one T cell receptor beta chain. The antigen is not known. CDR1 is SGDLS, CDR2 YYNGEE, per germline. The V and J ends lost 3 bases and 5 bases, in that order; junction bases with no gene match: 9. This CDR3 contains 16 residues. The sample comes from a study of pediatric ulcerative colitis. Study results and caveats: Two patients' blood samples yielded substantially fewer templates. Blood-rectal clonal overlap within each person was significantly higher in ulcerative colitis patients than controls. A couple of rectal CDR3 clonotypes occurred in all ulcerative colitis patients. Acute severe colitis showed lower rectal diversity from clonal expansions.

Method: immunoSEQ multiplex PCR; TCRdb's copy keeps in-frame clones and lacks some. The table has 35,000 to 45,000 clones, roughly 85% seen once. This TCR came from a girl aged 5-17 years with moderate ulcerative colitis. This sequence joins TRBV9 and TRBJ2-3, with 10 bases matching TRBD2. The sample was blood. The CDR3 spells CASSAFPGLALDTQYF. Here the CDR3 DNA reads TGTGCCAGCAGCGCGTTTCCGGGACTAGCGCTAGATACGCAGTATTTT.